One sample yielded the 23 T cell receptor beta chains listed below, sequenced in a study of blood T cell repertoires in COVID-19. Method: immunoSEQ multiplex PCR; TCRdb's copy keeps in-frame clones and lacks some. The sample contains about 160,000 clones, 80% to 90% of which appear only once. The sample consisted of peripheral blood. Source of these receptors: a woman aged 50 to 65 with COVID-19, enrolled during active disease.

CDR3 bases: TGTGCCAGCAGCGGGATACCGGGACAGGGGGCTTACGAGCAGTACTTC. Its translation is CASSGIPGQGAYEQYF. V and J are TRBV7-9 and TRBJ2-7; 12 bases map to TRBD1. The CDR3 extends over 16 amino acids. Losses at the gene ends were 5 bases for V and 4 bases for J; bases not matched to a gene: 9. CDR1 is SEHNR, CDR2 FQNEAQ, per germline (reference sequence). The whole variable domain, remainder taken from reference TRBV7-9 and TRBJ2-7, is DTGVSQNPRHKITKRGQNVTFRCDPISEHNRLYWYRQTLGQGPEFLTYFQNEAQLEKSRLLSDRFSAERPKGSFSTLEIQRTEQGDSAMYLCASSGIPGQGAYEQYFGPGTRLTVT.

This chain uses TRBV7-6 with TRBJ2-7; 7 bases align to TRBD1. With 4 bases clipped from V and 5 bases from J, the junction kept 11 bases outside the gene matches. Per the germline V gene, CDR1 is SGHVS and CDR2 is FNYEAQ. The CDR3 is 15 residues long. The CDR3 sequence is CASSSQTTGSDEQYF. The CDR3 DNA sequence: TGTGCCAGCAGCTCCCAAACGACAGGGAGCGACGAGCAGTACTTC.

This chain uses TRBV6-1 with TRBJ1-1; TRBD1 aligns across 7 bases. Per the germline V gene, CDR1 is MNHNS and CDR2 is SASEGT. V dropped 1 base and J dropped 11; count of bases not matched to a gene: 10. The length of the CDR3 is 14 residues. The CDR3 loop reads CASSEVPGGIAAFF. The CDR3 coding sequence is TGTGCCAGCAGTGAAGTTCCAGGGGGAATCGCGGCTTTCTTT.

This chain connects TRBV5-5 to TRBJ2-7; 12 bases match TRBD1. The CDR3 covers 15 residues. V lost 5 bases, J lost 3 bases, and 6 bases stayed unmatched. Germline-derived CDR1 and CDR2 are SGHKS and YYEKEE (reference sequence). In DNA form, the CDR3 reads TGTGCCAGCAGGTCCGGGACAGGGGGCTTCTACGAGCAGTACTTC. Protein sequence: CASRSGTGGFYEQYF.

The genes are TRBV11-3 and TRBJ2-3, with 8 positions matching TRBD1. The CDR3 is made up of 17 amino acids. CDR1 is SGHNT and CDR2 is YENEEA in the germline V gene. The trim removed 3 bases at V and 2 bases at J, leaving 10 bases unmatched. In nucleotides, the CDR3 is TGTGCCAGCAGCTTCCCCTTCACAGGGGGACTCACAGATACGCAGTATTTT. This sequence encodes CASSFPFTGGLTDTQYF.

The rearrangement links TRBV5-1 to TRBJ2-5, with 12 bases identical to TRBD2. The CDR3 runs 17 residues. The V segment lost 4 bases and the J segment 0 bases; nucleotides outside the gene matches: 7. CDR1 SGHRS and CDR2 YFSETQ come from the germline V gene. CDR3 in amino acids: CASSKFLAGGHQETQYF. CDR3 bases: TGCGCCAGCAGCAAATTCCTAGCGGGGGGGCACCAAGAGACCCAGTACTTC.

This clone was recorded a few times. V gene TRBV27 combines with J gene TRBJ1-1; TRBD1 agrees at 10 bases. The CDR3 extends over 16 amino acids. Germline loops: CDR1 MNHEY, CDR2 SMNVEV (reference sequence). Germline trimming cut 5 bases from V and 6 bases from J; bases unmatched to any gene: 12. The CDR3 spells CASSPRAGTGVAEAFF. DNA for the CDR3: TGTGCCAGCAGTCCACGGGCTGGGACAGGGGTTGCTGAAGCTTTCTTT.

The CDR3 DNA reads as TGCGCCAGCAGCTTCTCCACACAGGGGTCGAACACTGAAGCTTTCTTT. The encoded protein is CASSFSTQGSNTEAFF. V and J are TRBV5-1 and TRBJ1-1; 7 bases match TRBD1. Germline V gene sequence: CDR1 SGHRS, CDR2 YFSETQ. The CDR3 is 16 amino acids. After removal of 2 bases from V and 1 base from J, the junction contained 8 bases not matched to a gene.

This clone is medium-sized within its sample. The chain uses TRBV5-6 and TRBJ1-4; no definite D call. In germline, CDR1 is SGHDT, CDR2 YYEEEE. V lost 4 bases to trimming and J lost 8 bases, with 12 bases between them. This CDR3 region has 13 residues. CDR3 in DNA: TGTGCCAGCAGCCCGACGGAGGGCGAAAAACTGTTTTTT. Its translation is CASSPTEGEKLFF.

The CDR3: CASSQDPLEGKLHEQYF. For the CDR3, the DNA is TGCGCCAGCAGCCAAGATCCTCTGGAGGGGAAATTACACGAGCAGTACTTC. The rearrangement uses TRBV4-1 and TRBJ2-7; possible D gene TRBD2, 6 bases. CDR1 is MGHRA, CDR2 YSYEKL, per germline. This CDR3 is 17 amino acids long. V lost 0 bases and J 5 bases, leaving 20 bases between the germline ends.

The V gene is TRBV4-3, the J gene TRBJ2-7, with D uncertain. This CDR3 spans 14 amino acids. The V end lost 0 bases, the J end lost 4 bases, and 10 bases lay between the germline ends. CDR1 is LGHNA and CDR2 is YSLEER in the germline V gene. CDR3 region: CASSQDPLVYEQYF. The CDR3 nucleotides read TGCGCCAGCAGCCAAGACCCCCTAGTGTACGAGCAGTACTTC.

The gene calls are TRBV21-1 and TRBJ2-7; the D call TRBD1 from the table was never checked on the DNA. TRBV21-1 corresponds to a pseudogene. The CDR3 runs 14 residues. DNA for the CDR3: TGTGCCAGCGGAACTCGGACAGGGGGCGTCGAGCAGTACTTC. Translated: CASGTRTGGVEQYF.

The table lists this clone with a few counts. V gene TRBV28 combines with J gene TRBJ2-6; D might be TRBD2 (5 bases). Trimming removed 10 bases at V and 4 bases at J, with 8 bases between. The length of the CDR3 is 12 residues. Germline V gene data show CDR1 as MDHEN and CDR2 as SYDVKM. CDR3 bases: TGTGCCACCCTAGCCGGGGCCAACGTCCTGACTTTC. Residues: CATLAGANVLTF.

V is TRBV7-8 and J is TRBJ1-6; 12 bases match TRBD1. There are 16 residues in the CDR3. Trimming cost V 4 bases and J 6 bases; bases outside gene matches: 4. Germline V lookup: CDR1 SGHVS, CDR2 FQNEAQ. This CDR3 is CASSSGQGAGNSPLHF. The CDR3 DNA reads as TGTGCCAGCAGCTCGGGACAGGGGGCGGGTAATTCACCCCTCCACTTT. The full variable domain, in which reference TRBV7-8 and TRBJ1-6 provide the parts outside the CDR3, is GAGVSQSPRYKVAKRGQDVALRCDPISGHVSLFWYQQALGQGPEFLTYFQNEAQLDKSGLPSDRFFAERPEGSVSTLKIQRTQQEDSAVYLCASSSGQGAGNSPLHFGNGTRLTVT.

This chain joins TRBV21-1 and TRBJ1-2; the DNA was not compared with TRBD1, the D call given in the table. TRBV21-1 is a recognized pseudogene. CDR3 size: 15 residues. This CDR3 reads CASSKVAGLNYGYTF. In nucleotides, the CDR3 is TGTGCCAGCAGCAAAGTGGCAGGATTGAACTATGGCTACACCTTC.

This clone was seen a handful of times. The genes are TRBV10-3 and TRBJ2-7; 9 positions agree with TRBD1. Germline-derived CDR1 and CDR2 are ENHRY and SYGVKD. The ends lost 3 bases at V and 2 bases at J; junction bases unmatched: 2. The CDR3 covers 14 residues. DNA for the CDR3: TGTGCCATCAGTGATGGGACAGGGACCTACGAGCAGTACTTC. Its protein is CAISDGTGTYEQYF.

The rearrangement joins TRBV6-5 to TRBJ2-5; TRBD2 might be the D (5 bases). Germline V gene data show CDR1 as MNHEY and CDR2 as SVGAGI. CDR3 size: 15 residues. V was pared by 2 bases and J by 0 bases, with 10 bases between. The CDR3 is CASSYSGVNQETQYF. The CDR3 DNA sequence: TGTGCCAGCAGTTACAGCGGCGTAAACCAAGAGACCCAGTACTTC.

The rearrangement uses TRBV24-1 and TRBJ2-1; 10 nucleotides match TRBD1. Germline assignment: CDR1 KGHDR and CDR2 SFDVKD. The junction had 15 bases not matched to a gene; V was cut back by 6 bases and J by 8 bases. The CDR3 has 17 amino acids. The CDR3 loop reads CATSKLGGGQGMDEQFF. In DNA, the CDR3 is TGTGCCACCAGTAAATTGGGAGGGGGACAGGGGATGGATGAGCAGTTCTTC.

CDR3 loop: CASSLARGGAREQYF. The DNA of the CDR3 is TGTGCCAGCAGCTTAGCCCGCGGGGGGGCACGGGAGCAGTACTTC. The chain is built from TRBV7-2 and TRBJ2-7, with 9 bases identical to TRBD2. Germline lookup yields CDR1 SGHTA and CDR2 FQGNSA. The CDR3 is 15 residues long. Trimming took 0 bases from V and 7 from J; bases not matched to a gene: 7.

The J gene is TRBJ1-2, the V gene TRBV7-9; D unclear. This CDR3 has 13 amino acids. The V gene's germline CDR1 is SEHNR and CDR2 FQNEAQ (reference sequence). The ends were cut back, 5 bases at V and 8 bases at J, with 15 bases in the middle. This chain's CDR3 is CASSRTGEVGYTF. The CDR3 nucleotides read TGTGCCAGCAGCCGGACGGGAGAGGTCGGCTACACCTTC.

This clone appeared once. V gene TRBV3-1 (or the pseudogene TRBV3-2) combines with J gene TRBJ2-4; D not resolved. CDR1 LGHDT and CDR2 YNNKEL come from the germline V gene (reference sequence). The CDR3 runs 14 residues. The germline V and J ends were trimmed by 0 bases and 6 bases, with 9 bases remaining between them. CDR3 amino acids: CASSQERNGNIQYF. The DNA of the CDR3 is TGTGCCAGCAGCCAAGAACGAAACGGAAACATTCAGTACTTC.

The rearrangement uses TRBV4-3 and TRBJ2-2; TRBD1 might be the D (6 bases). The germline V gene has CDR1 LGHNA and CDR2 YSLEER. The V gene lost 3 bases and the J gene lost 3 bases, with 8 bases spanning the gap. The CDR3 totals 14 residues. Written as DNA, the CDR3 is TGCGCCAGCAGCCAGGCAGGGGACACCGGGGAGCTGTTTTTT. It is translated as CASSQAGDTGELFF.

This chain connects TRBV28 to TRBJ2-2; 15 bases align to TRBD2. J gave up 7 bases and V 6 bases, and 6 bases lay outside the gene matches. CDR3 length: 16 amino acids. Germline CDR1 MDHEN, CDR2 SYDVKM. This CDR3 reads CASSGLAGGPDGELFF. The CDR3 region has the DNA TGTGCCAGCAGCGGACTAGCGGGGGGGCCGGACGGGGAGCTGTTTTTT.